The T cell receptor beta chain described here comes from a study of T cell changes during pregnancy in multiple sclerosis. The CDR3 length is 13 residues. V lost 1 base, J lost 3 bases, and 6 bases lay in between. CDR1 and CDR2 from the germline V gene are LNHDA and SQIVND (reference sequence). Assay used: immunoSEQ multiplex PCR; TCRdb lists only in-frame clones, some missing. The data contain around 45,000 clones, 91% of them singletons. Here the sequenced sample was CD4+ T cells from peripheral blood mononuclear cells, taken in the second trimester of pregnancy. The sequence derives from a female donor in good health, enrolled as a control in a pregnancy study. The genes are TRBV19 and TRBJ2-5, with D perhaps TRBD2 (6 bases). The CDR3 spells CASSIGGEETQYF. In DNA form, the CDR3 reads TGTGCCAGTAGTATAGGGGGGGAAGAGACCCAGTACTTC.